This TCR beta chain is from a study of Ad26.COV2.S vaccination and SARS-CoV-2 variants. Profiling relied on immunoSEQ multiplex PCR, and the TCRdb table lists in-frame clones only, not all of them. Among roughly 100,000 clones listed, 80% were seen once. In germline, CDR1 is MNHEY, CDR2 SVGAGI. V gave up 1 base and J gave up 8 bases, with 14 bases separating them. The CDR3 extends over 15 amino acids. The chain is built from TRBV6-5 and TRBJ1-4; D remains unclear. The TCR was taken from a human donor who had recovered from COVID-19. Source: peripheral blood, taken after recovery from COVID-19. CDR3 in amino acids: CASSYYEGSREKLFF. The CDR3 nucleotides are TGTGCCAGCAGTTACTATGAAGGGTCGCGGGAAAAACTGTTTTTT.